This TCR beta chain was identified during a study of T cell clonality in common variable immunodeficiency. General study results and limits: Repertoire-complication correlations in CVID were limited by patient heterogeneity. Common variable immunodeficiency TCR beta sequences reportedly had fewer deletions and N-nucleotide insertions.

This clone was observed many times. Its target is not known. Coverage ceases 3 residues before the CDR3 finishes, and the germline J gene fills in the end. Donors gave 5 to 8 ml heparinized peripheral whole blood. The repertoire was sequenced with immunoSEQ multiplex PCR; TCRdb's copy has only in-frame clones and lacks some. The repertoire has about 34,000 clones, none seen only once; the ten largest take roughly 3.2%. Germline V gene sequence: CDR1 SGHRS, CDR2 YFSETQ. V was cut by 0 bases and J by 5 bases, with 8 bases left in between. This CDR3 has 13 residues. Sequencing was done on a sample of peripheral blood mononuclear cells. The receptor comes from a person aged 18 to 70 in good health. The genes are TRBV5-1 and TRBJ1-2, with D maybe TRBD1 (6 bases). The CDR3 DNA, read in part, is TGCGCCAGCAGCTTGGAGGGGGGGTATGGC. Translation: CASSLEGGYG. In full, the CDR3 is CASSLEGGYGYTF.